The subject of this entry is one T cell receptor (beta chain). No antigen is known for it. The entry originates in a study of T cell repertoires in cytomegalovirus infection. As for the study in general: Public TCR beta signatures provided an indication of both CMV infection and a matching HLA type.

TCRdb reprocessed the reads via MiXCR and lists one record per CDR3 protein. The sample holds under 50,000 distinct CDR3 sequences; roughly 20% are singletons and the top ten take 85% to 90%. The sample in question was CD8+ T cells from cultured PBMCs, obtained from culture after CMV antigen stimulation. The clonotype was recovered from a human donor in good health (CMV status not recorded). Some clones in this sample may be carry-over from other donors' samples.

The CDR3: CASSLDPGRREAFF. The DNA for the CDR3 is TGTGCCAGCAGCTTAGACCCAGGCCGACGTGAAGCTTTCTTT. This chain uses TRBV7-2 with TRBJ1-1, with D uncertain. V was pared by 1 base and J by 7 bases, with 13 bases between. The CDR3 sequence is 14 residues long. Germline CDR1 and CDR2: SGHTA and FQGNSA.